This TCR beta chain was sequenced for a study of Ad26.COV2.S vaccination and SARS-CoV-2 variants. At the level of the study: By the intramuscular route, Ad26.COV2.S was given once, or twice 56 days apart. Study-wide results and caveats: Vaccine recipients showed a spike-specific TCR breadth that was higher than in placebo recipients. Non-spike TCR breadth showed similarity between vaccine and placebo recipients.

Germline V CDR1 and CDR2: MNHNS, SASEGT. V dropped 3 bases and J dropped 8 bases, with 14 bases sitting between them. This CDR3 contains 14 residues. The protocol was immunoSEQ multiplex PCR, while the TCRdb copy is restricted to in-frame clones and leaves out a portion. The sample carries 440,000 or so clones, roughly 87% recorded once. Of note for this clone: Its antigen is not identified.

Treatment reported: roughly 19 received Ad26.COV2.S at low or high dose, single or two shots; about 5 received placebo; per-sample allocation not given. Sampling happened 63 days after the first vaccine or placebo injection. Boston hosted the donor, who was an adult aged 18-55 years. The receptor was isolated from a person aged 18 to 59 who received the Ad26.COV2.S COVID-19 vaccine or a placebo. The starting material was peripheral blood, obtained in a trial of Ad26.COV2.S vaccine versus placebo. The gene calls are TRBV6-1 and TRBJ2-1; D remains unclear. The CDR3 loop reads CASSEDVGSDEQFF. Here the CDR3 DNA reads TGTGCCAGCAGTGAGGACGTGGGATCGGATGAGCAGTTCTTC.